The source of this TCR beta chain is a study of blood T cell repertoires in COVID-19. CDR1 SGHDT and CDR2 YYEEEE come from the germline V gene. The CDR3 has 16 amino acids. Trimming cost V 1 base and J 3 bases, with 14 bases left between them. Produced via immunoSEQ multiplex PCR; TCRdb's table is partial and in-frame only. The sample holds 120,000 or so clones, about 88% seen once. The sequenced material came from peripheral blood. This TCR was recovered from an elderly woman with acute or convalescent COVID-19. J is TRBJ2-1 and V is TRBV5-6; D unresolved. The CDR3 DNA sequence: TGTGCCAGCAGCTTGCGGTTAGCCTACGACTACAATGAGCAGTTCTTC. It specifies CASSLRLAYDYNEQFF. The full variable domain, rest sourced from reference TRBV5-6 and TRBJ2-1, is DAGVTQSPTHLIKTRGQQVTLRCSPKSGHDTVSWYQQALGQGPQFIFQYYEEEERQRGNFPDRFSGHQFPNYSSELNVNALLLGDSALYLCASSLRLAYDYNEQFFGPGTRLTVL.